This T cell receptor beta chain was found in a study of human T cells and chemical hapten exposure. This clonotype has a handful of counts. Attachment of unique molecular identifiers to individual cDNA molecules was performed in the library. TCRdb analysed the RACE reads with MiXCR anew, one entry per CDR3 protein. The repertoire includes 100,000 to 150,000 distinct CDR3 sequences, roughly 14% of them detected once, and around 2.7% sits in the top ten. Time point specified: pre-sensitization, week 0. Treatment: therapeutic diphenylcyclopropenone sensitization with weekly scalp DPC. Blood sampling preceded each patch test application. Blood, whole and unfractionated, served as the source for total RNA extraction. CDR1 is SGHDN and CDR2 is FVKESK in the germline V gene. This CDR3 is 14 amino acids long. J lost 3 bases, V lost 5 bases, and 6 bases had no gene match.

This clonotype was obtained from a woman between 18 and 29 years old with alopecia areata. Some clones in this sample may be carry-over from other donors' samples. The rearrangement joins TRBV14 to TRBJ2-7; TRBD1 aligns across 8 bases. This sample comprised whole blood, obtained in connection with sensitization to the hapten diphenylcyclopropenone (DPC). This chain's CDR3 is CASSTWTGIYEQYF. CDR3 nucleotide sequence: TGTGCCAGCAGCACCTGGACAGGGATCTACGAGCAGTACTTC.